These 17 T cell receptor beta chains share one sample of origin, sequenced in a study of T cell changes during pregnancy in multiple sclerosis. Repertoires were generated with immunoSEQ multiplex PCR, while TCRdb's copy carries only in-frame clones and drops some. The data hold some 66,000 clones, with 75% to 95% observed a single time. The sample here was CD8+ T cells from peripheral blood mononuclear cells, taken before pregnancy. The receptors were gathered from a female donor with multiple sclerosis, enrolled in a pregnancy study.

V and J are TRBV4-1 and TRBJ2-1; D is possibly TRBD2 (5 bases). Trimming took off 2 bases at V and 10 bases at J, with 15 bases between the two ends. CDR3 length equals 14 residues. CDR1 is MGHRA, CDR2 YSYEKL, per germline. The CDR3 is CASSQPGVSSEQFF. The CDR3, as DNA: TGCGCCAGCAGCCAACCCGGGGTCTCGTCCGAGCAGTTCTTC.

The V call is TRBV9, the J call TRBJ2-7; 11 bases agree with TRBD1. The CDR3 is made up of 14 amino acids. Looked up from germline, CDR1 is SGDLS and CDR2 is YYNGEE. V shed 3 bases and J 5 bases; nucleotides not matched to a gene: 4. CDR3 DNA: TGTGCCAGCAGCGACCCGGGACAGGGGGACGAGCAGTACTTC. This sequence encodes CASSDPGQGDEQYF.

The V gene is TRBV10-3, the J gene TRBJ1-2; TRBD1 matches at 7 bases. This CDR3 contains 14 residues. Germline lookup yields CDR1 ENHRY and CDR2 SYGVKD. Trimming removed 3 bases from V and 4 bases from J; junction bases left unmatched: 5. CDR3 in amino acids: CAISDPGQVYGYTF. In nucleotides, the CDR3 is TGTGCCATCAGTGATCCTGGACAGGTCTATGGCTACACCTTC.

The CDR3 spells CSVGGTSGGDRPGDEQFF. The CDR3 nucleotides read TGCAGCGTCGGAGGGACTAGCGGGGGGGACCGACCTGGGGATGAGCAGTTCTTC. J is TRBJ2-1 and V is TRBV29-1; 16 bases fit TRBD2. This CDR3 comprises 18 residues. The V segment lost 6 bases and the J segment 8 bases; nucleotides outside the gene matches: 16. Germline V CDR1 and CDR2: SQVTM, ANQGSEA.

The chain links TRBV6-1 to TRBJ2-5, with 7 bases matching TRBD1. There are 16 residues in the CDR3. J lost 4 bases, V lost 0 bases, and 8 bases had no gene match. CDR1 and CDR2 from the germline V gene are MNHNS and SASEGT. This CDR3 is CASSEALGQDGETQYF. CDR3 DNA sequence: TGTGCCAGCAGTGAAGCGCTCGGACAGGATGGAGAGACCCAGTACTTC.

The CDR3 nucleotides read TGCGCCAGCAGCCACCCACAGGGGGCGGTCTACAATGAGCAGTTCTTC. Translation: CASSHPQGAVYNEQFF. The V and J genes are TRBV4-1 and TRBJ2-1; TRBD1 matches at 9 bases. This CDR3 region has 16 residues. V lost 3 bases and J lost 3; bases outside the gene matches: 6. Germline V lookup: CDR1 MGHRA, CDR2 YSYEKL.

This chain links TRBV6-1 with TRBJ2-7, with 8 nucleotides matching TRBD1. V shed 3 bases and J 4 bases; nucleotides not matched to a gene: 2. Looked up from germline, CDR1 is MNHNS and CDR2 is SASEGT. The CDR3 loop spans 13 amino acids. The CDR3 loop is CASSDQGAYEQYF. CDR3 bases: TGTGCCAGCAGTGATCAGGGGGCGTACGAGCAGTACTTC.

The rearrangement joins TRBV4-2 to TRBJ2-7; 12 bases map to TRBD1. Germline-derived CDR1 and CDR2 are LGHNA and YNFKEQ. Losses at the gene ends were 0 bases for V and 4 bases for J; bases not matched to a gene: 1. The CDR3 spans 15 residues. The DNA for the CDR3 is TGTGCCAGCAGCCAAGAGGGACAGGGGGCGTACGAGCAGTACTTC. Amino acids: CASSQEGQGAYEQYF.

This chain uses TRBV7-9 with TRBJ1-1, with D maybe TRBD1 (6 bases). This CDR3 is 16 amino acids long. CDR1 and CDR2 from the germline V gene are SEHNR and FQNEAQ (reference sequence). Deletions cut 5 bases from V and 1 base from J, with 17 bases between. The DNA for the CDR3 is TGTGCCAGCAGCCATCACAGGGAAGGGGGGAACACTGAAGCTTTCTTT. This gives the protein CASSHHREGGNTEAFF.

V is TRBV6-5 and J is TRBJ2-7; D gene uncertain. The CDR3 length is 14 residues. Looked up from germline, CDR1 is MNHEY and CDR2 is SVGAGI. V lost 0 bases, J lost 0 bases, and 6 bases lay in between. CDR3 in DNA: TGTGCCAGCAGTTACTCGGCAGACTCCTACGAGCAGTACTTC. It yields the protein CASSYSADSYEQYF.

This clone was recorded many times. V usage is TRBV7-9 and J usage is TRBJ1-6; D remains ambiguous. Germline loops: CDR1 SEHNR, CDR2 FQNEAQ (reference sequence). The V gene lost 4 bases and the J gene lost 8 bases, with 15 bases spanning the gap. The CDR3 spans 15 residues. Here the CDR3 DNA reads TGTGCCAGCAGCTACACCGGACCCGGGGATTCACCCCTCCACTTT. Translation gives CASSYTGPGDSPLHF.

J is TRBJ2-3 and V is TRBV9, with a possible D match to TRBD2 (5 bases). Germline CDR1 reads SGDLS; CDR2 reads YYNGEE. V was shortened by 3 bases and J by 3 bases, with 17 bases between the two germline ends. This CDR3 is built from 16 residues. CDR3 nucleotide sequence: TGTGCCAGCAGCGCAGTCACCGGGATAATAACAGATACGCAGTATTTT. This codes for CASSAVTGIITDTQYF.

The V call is TRBV4-2, the J call TRBJ1-4; D possibly corresponds to TRBD1 (5 bases). The CDR3 spans 15 residues. Germline V gives CDR1 LGHNA, CDR2 YNFKEQ. The V gene lost 3 bases and the J gene lost 7 bases, with 15 bases spanning the gap. CDR3 protein: CASSQVRGGVEKLFF. The DNA for the CDR3 is TGTGCCAGCAGCCAGGTTAGGGGCGGGGTTGAAAAACTGTTTTTT.

The rearrangement joins TRBV9 to TRBJ2-7; the D gene is possibly TRBD2 (5 bases). Germline V gene data show CDR1 as SGDLS and CDR2 as YYNGEE. The V end was cut by 0 bases, the J end by 5 bases, with 21 bases between. The CDR3 covers 17 residues. The DNA for the CDR3 is TGTGCCAGCAGCGTAGAAGAACAACTAGTTTCCTTCGACGAGCAGTACTTC. Its protein is CASSVEEQLVSFDEQYF.

V usage is TRBV11-1 and J usage is TRBJ2-2; 12 bases align to TRBD2. Germline loops: CDR1 SGHAT, CDR2 FQDESV (reference sequence). The CDR3 is 17 amino acids. Trimming took 5 bases from V and 4 from J; bases not matched to a gene: 8. For the CDR3, the DNA is TGTGCCAGCAGCGCAACCCCTAGCGGGGGGGGCACCGGGGAGCTGTTTTTT. This gives the protein CASSATPSGGGTGELFF.

V and J are TRBV19 and TRBJ1-2, with 7 bases matching TRBD1. Germline V gene data show CDR1 as LNHDA and CDR2 as SQIVND (reference sequence). The CDR3 runs to 15 residues. After removal of 3 bases from V and 5 bases from J, the junction contained 9 bases not matched to a gene. Here the CDR3 DNA reads TGTGCCAGTAGTATCTCGAGCACAGGGGTTTATGGCTACACCTTC. Its translation: CASSISSTGVYGYTF.

V usage is TRBV2 and J usage is TRBJ2-5; D gene unclear. The length of the CDR3 is 11 residues. The V and J ends lost 6 bases and 2 bases respectively, with 4 bases between them. CDR1 is SNHLY, CDR2 FYNNEI, per germline. The CDR3 DNA is TGTGCCAGCAGACAGCAAGAGACCCAGTACTTC. Its translation is CASRQQETQYF.